Below, one T cell receptor beta chain is given with its context. Study processing details: The assay estimated nucleated cells by amplifying reference gene primers. Some clones are missing from TCRdb's copy, which holds only in-frame ones; the method was immunoSEQ multiplex PCR. From that table come the V and J calls and clone size; the DNA was used to work out D and trimming. The table has more than 250,000 clones, around nine tenths seen once. This entry comes from a study of blood T cell repertoires in COVID-19. Study overall: Acute-phase and convalescent COVID-19 samples originated in the United States, Italy and Spain.

Enrollees, 18 to 89 years old, lived in 24 US areas. CDR3 length: 13 residues. Trimming removed 0 bases from V and 9 bases from J, with 9 bases in between. The germline V gene has CDR1 LGHDT and CDR2 YNNKEL (reference sequence). This sequence was found in a woman aged 18-30 years who had recovered from COVID-19. Source material: PBMCs or T cells enriched from blood (not recorded which). This chain joins TRBV3-1 (or the pseudogene TRBV3-2) and TRBJ2-1; D is unclear. The chain's CDR3 is CASSQELAVEQFF. The DNA for the CDR3 is TGTGCCAGCAGCCAAGAACTTGCCGTTGAGCAGTTCTTC.